The rows below give T cell receptor beta chains drawn from one sample of a study of blood T cell repertoires in COVID-19. The repertoire was sequenced with immunoSEQ multiplex PCR; TCRdb's copy has only in-frame clones and lacks some. The repertoire holds 250,000 or so clones, with 90% as singletons. Source material: peripheral blood. These TCRs come from a woman aged 60 to 75 with COVID-19, enrolled during active disease. Both conserved end residues are trimmed from each CDR3.

>TRBV4-1|TRBJ1-5
ASSQDGTIYQPQH
>TRBV4-3|TRBJ2-2
ASSQEGLEGAGELF
>TRBV25-1|TRBJ2-5
ASSEQGAGGEETQY
>TRBV5-8|TRBJ1-5
ASSAGTRGSQPQH
>TRBV6-5|TRBJ1-2
ASRTGTGYGYT
>TRBV4-2|TRBJ2-5
ASSQGATGVETQY
>TRBV7-9|TRBJ2-3
ASSLGGVRAAHTDTQY
>TRBV6-5|TRBJ1-1
ASSRDSATEAF
>TRBV7-9|TRBJ1-5
ASSQTGGDNQPQH
>TRBV18|TRBJ2-7
ASSPGPADEQY